This TCR beta chain was profiled in a study of CD8+ T cells in alopecia areata. Looking at the study overall: Each of the treated patients was given oral tofacitinib, 5 to 10 mg twice daily, for moderate-to-severe alopecia areata. The protocol delivered tofacitinib for 6 to 18 months, then withdrew it for 6 months.

Sequencing used cDNA as its template, made by extracting RNA and reverse transcribing it. The repertoire was sequenced with immunoSEQ multiplex PCR; TCRdb's copy has only in-frame clones and lacks some. The top ten hold roughly 11% of the sample, which has about 170,000 clones, about 72% seen once. Peripheral blood and lesional scalp punch biopsies came from alopecia areata patients. A FACSAria was used to sort CD4+ and CD8+ T cells. These cells came from PBMCs. The germline V and J ends were trimmed by 6 bases and 1 base, with 17 bases remaining between them. The germline gives CDR1 SQVTM, CDR2 ANQGSEA. The CDR3 spans 15 residues.

This material consisted of CD8+ T cells sorted from blood, taken at week 0. V usage is TRBV29-1 and J usage is TRBJ2-3; D is perhaps TRBD2 (6 bases). The receptor was isolated from a human donor with alopecia areata. Here the CDR3 DNA reads TGCAGCGTGGGAGGCAGGGAGGATGGCACAGATACGCAGTATTTT. It specifies CSVGGREDGTDTQYF.